This T cell receptor beta chain is drawn from a study of shared clonotypes between healthy human individuals. Notes on the study in general: Roughly 5% of naive CD4 clonotypes were common to a handful of donors.

The ends were cut back, 5 bases at V and 0 bases at J, with 10 bases in the middle. Germline V gene data show CDR1 as SGHAT and CDR2 as FQDESV (reference sequence). The CDR3 totals 14 residues. It was about 190 ng DNA, some 30,000 T cell genomes, that sorted-subset replicate PCRs used. Libraries were prepared by immunoSEQ multiplex PCR; TCRdb keeps only in-frame clonotypes and omits some of them. The data contain approximately 600,000 clones, about 95% of them singletons. For this clone: The target antigen is unknown.

In the naive CD8 group, cells lacked CD45RO and were positively selected for CCR7, so terminally differentiated effector memory CD45RA+ cells were left out. All participating donors were Caucasian adults from Nashville, Tennessee. Sequencing input: naive CD8+ T cells sorted from blood. The genes are TRBV11-1 and TRBJ1-2; D is unclear. The source is a woman aged 30 to 39 in good health. The chain's CDR3 is CASSAEDTNYGYTF. The CDR3 nucleotides are TGTGCCAGCAGCGCAGAGGATACTAACTATGGCTACACCTTC.